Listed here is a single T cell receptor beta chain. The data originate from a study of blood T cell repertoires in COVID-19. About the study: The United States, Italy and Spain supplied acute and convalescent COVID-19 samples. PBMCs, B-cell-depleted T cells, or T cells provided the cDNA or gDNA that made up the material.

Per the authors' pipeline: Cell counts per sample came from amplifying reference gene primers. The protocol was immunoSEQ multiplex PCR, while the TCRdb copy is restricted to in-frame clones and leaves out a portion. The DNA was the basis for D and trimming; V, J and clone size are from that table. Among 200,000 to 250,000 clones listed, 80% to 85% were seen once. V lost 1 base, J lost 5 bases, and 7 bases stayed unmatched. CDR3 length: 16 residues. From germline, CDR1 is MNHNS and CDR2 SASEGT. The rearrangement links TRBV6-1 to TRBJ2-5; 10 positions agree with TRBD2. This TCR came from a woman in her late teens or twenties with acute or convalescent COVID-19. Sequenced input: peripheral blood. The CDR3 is CASSEDASGSYETQYF. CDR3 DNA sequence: TGTGCCAGCAGTGAAGATGCTAGCGGGAGTTACGAGACCCAGTACTTC.